This paragraph reports one TCR beta chain. Its matching antigen is unknown. This CDR3 is built from 15 residues. The germline CDR1 and CDR2 sequences are LNHDA and SQIVND (reference sequence). Naive CD8 T cells were FACS-sorted by CD8+CD4-CCR7+CD45RA+ markers. This record comes from a study of molecular identifiers for immune sequencing clone quantification. Whole-study context: The replicate experiment used RNA from roughly 21,000 or 96,000 naive CD8 cells. This RNA was split into five aliquots, and four of them were sequenced.

Study-wide results and limits: Clones exceeding 20 RNA copies carried over 99% of effector molecules but under 1% of naive-cell molecules.

In preparing bulk TCR libraries, previously described methods and listed TCR primers were used. Via MiXCR, TCRdb re-called the PCR reads, giving one row per CDR3 protein. The sample records around 470,000 distinct CDR3 sequences, about a fifth being singletons. What was sequenced was naive CD8+ T cells from blood, with Jurkat cell RNA spiked in. Sample subset: FACS-sorted CD8+CD4-CCR7+CD45RA+ naive T cells. This rearrangement joins TRBV19 to TRBJ2-3; TRBD1 is a possible D gene (5 bases). The tail of the sequence fits TRBJ1-5 better, so the J call may be wrong. The TCR comes from a human donor in good health. Some libraries in this study had Jurkat cell RNA spiked in. CDR3 sequence: CASSIEGYIGDTQHF. The CDR3 region has the DNA TGTGCCAGTAGTATTGAGGGGTACATTGGAGATACGCAGCATTTT.